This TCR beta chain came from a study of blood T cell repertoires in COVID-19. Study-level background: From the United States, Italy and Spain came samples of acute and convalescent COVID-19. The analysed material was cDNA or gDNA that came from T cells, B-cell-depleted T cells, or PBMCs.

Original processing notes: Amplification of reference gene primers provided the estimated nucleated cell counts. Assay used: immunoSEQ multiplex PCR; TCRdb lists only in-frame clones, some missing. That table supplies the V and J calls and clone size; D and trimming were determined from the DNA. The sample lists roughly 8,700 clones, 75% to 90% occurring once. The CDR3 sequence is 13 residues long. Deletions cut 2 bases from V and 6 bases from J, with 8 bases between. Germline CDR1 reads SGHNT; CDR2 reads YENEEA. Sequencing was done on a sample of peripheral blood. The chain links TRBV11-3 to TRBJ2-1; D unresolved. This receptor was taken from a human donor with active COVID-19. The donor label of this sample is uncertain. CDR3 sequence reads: CASSLNSLNEQFF. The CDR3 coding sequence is TGTGCCAGCAGCTTAAACAGTCTCAATGAGCAGTTCTTC.